These T cell receptor beta chains were read from a single sample in a study of T cell responses to AZD1222 COVID-19 vaccine. Only in-frame clones appear in the TCRdb table, and some are missing; sequencing was by immunoSEQ multiplex PCR. The sample shows about 150,000 clones, just under 95% of them seen only once. The sample was peripheral blood, taken on day 0 of AZD1222 vaccination. These receptor sequences come from an adult in good health. Each CDR3 is given with its conserved first and last residue. The D gene is left open where the match is weak. Clone size is stated in some rows and not others, as once, few, many or a class when expanded.

size: once
J: TRBJ1-4
D: .
length: 13
V: TRBV7-8
CDR3: CASSLGGNEKLFF
DNA: TGTGCCAGCAGCTTAGGAGGGAATGAAAAACTGTTTTTT

size: .
J: TRBJ1-5
D: .
length: 13
V: TRBV30
CDR3: CAWSGDRYQPQHF
DNA: TGTGCCTGGAGTGGTGACAGGTATCAGCCCCAGCATTTT

size: .
J: TRBJ1-1
D: .
length: 11
V: TRBV2
CDR3: CASSLGTEAFF
DNA: TGTGCCAGCTCGTTGGGCACTGAAGCTTTCTTT

size: .
J: TRBJ2-5
D: .
length: 13
V: TRBV20-1
CDR3: CSASFNTQETQYF
DNA: TGCAGTGCTAGTTTCAACACCCAAGAGACCCAGTACTTC

size: few
J: TRBJ2-1
D: .
length: 14
V: TRBV10-3
CDR3: CAISEDREANEQFF
DNA: TGTGCCATCAGTGAGGACAGGGAGGCCAATGAGCAGTTCTTC

size: .
J: TRBJ1-6
D: TRBD1
length: 13
V: TRBV10-2
CDR3: CASAGQHTSPLHF
DNA: TGCGCCAGTGCGGGACAGCATACTTCACCCCTCCACTTT

size: .
J: TRBJ1-2
D: .
length: 14
V: TRBV7-9
CDR3: CASSSLGRLYGYTF
DNA: TGTGCCAGCAGCTCTTTGGGCAGGCTGTATGGCTACACCTTC

size: .
J: TRBJ2-2
D: TRBD1
length: 12
V: TRBV19
CDR3: CASHRGSGELFF
DNA: TGTGCCAGTCACAGGGGTAGCGGGGAGCTGTTTTTT

size: .
J: TRBJ2-3
D: TRBD1
length: 14
V: TRBV5-6
CDR3: CASTPGQGYGTQYF
DNA: TGTGCCAGCACCCCGGGACAGGGGTACGGTACGCAGTATTTT

size: once
J: TRBJ1-2
D: TRBD1
length: 15
V: TRBV4-2
CDR3: CASSQDTGARGGYTF
DNA: TGTGCCAGCAGCCAAGATACAGGGGCCCGTGGAGGCTACACCTTC

size: .
J: TRBJ1-5
D: .
length: 13
V: TRBV12-3/TRBV12-4
CDR3: CASSFQGDQPQHF
DNA: TGTGCCAGCAGTTTTCAAGGGGACCAGCCCCAGCATTTT

size: .
J: TRBJ1-2
D: .
length: 13
V: TRBV30
CDR3: CAWSETPRDGYTF
DNA: TGTGCCTGGAGTGAAACCCCTCGGGATGGCTACACCTTC

size: .
J: TRBJ2-3
D: TRBD2
length: 17
V: TRBV7-4
CDR3: CASSLEAGSLSTDTQYF
DNA: TGTGCCAGCAGCTTGGAAGCGGGATCCCTTTCCACAGATACGCAGTATTTT

size: once
J: TRBJ2-1
D: TRBD2
length: 16
V: TRBV4-1
CDR3: CASSQVSGRAYNEQFF
DNA: TGCGCCAGCAGCCAAGTTAGCGGGAGGGCCTACAATGAGCAGTTCTTC

size: .
J: TRBJ2-6
D: .
length: 15
V: TRBV7-8
CDR3: CASSFGSSGANVLTF
DNA: TGTGCCAGCAGCTTCGGAAGCTCTGGGGCCAACGTCCTGACTTTC

size: .
J: TRBJ2-3
D: TRBD2
length: 14
V: TRBV2
CDR3: CASSQTSVTDTQYF
DNA: TGTGCCAGCAGTCAGACTAGCGTAACAGATACGCAGTATTTT

size: .
J: TRBJ2-5
D: .
length: 18
V: TRBV19
CDR3: CASSIGGGQPSGVVTQYF
DNA: TGTGCCAGTAGTATAGGGGGGGGACAGCCTAGCGGTGTGGTGACCCAGTACTTC

size: .
J: TRBJ1-4
D: .
length: 17
V: TRBV9
CDR3: CASSVDRGVRGNEKLFF
DNA: TGTGCCAGCAGCGTAGACAGAGGGGTAAGGGGAAATGAAAAACTGTTTTTT

size: .
J: TRBJ2-1
D: TRBD2
length: 16
V: TRBV5-6
CDR3: CASSYLPRTSFNEQFF
DNA: TGTGCCAGCAGCTACCTCCCCCGGACTAGCTTCAATGAGCAGTTCTTC

size: .
J: TRBJ2-1
D: TRBD2
length: 17
V: TRBV5-4
CDR3: CASSLAGLAVSYNEQFF
DNA: TGTGCCAGCAGCTTGGCGGGGCTAGCGGTCTCCTACAATGAGCAGTTCTTC

size: .
J: TRBJ2-1
D: .
length: 14
V: TRBV7-9
CDR3: CASSPGVGYNEQFF
DNA: TGTGCCAGCAGCCCAGGGGTGGGCTACAATGAGCAGTTCTTC

size: .
J: TRBJ1-3
D: TRBD1
length: 14
V: TRBV7-8
CDR3: CASSRDRDRNTIYF
DNA: TGTGCCAGCAGCCGGGACAGGGATAGAAACACCATATATTTT

size: once
J: TRBJ1-5
D: .
length: 15
V: TRBV19
CDR3: CASSTRQVGNQPQHF
DNA: TGTGCCAGTAGTACCCGACAGGTCGGGAATCAGCCCCAGCATTTT

size: .
J: TRBJ1-5
D: .
length: 13
V: TRBV4-2
CDR3: CASSQGDNQPQHF
DNA: TGTGCCAGCAGCCAAGGGGACAATCAGCCCCAGCATTTT

size: .
J: TRBJ2-7
D: .
length: 14
V: TRBV7-2
CDR3: CASSLDGASYEQYF
DNA: TGTGCCAGCAGCTTAGATGGGGCCTCCTACGAGCAGTACTTC

size: .
J: TRBJ1-6
D: TRBD1
length: 14
V: TRBV30
CDR3: CAWSRGGAGSPLHF
DNA: TGTGCCTGGAGTAGAGGGGGCGCAGGTTCACCCCTCCACTTT

size: .
J: TRBJ2-3
D: .
length: 15
V: TRBV18
CDR3: CASSPSPGGTDTQYF
DNA: TGTGCCAGCTCACCCTCCCCAGGGGGCACAGATACGCAGTATTTT

size: .
J: TRBJ2-7
D: .
length: 17
V: TRBV23-1
CDR3: CASSQSRRELGGYEQYF
DNA: TGCGCCAGCAGTCAATCGCGGCGGGAACTGGGTGGGTACGAGCAGTACTTC

size: .
J: TRBJ2-6
D: TRBD1
length: 20
V: TRBV27
CDR3: CASSWRLRDRSTSGANVLTF
DNA: TGTGCCAGCAGTTGGCGCTTAAGGGACAGGTCGACCTCTGGGGCCAACGTCCTGACTTTC

size: .
J: TRBJ1-4
D: .
length: 11
V: TRBV10-3
CDR3: CASGEGEKLFF
DNA: TGTGCGTCAGGGGAGGGTGAAAAACTGTTTTTT

size: .
J: TRBJ2-1
D: TRBD1
length: 17
V: TRBV4-1
CDR3: CASSHSPGTGNYNEQFF
DNA: TGCGCCAGCAGCCACTCCCCCGGGACAGGGAATTACAATGAGCAGTTCTTC

size: .
J: TRBJ1-2
D: TRBD1
length: 17
V: TRBV11-2
CDR3: CASSLDIGTVFNYGYTF
DNA: TGTGCCAGCAGCTTAGATATAGGGACAGTGTTTAACTATGGCTACACCTTC

size: .
J: TRBJ1-3
D: .
length: 15
V: TRBV9
CDR3: CASSPPGNSGNTIYF
DNA: TGTGCCAGCAGCCCCCCCGGCAACTCTGGAAACACCATATATTTT

size: .
J: TRBJ2-2
D: .
length: 15
V: TRBV7-2
CDR3: CASTITRTNTGELFF
DNA: TGTGCCAGCACCATCACCCGTACGAACACCGGGGAGCTGTTTTTT

size: .
J: TRBJ2-2
D: TRBD1
length: 17
V: TRBV5-1
CDR3: CASSTGQGWANTGELFF
DNA: TGCGCCAGCAGCACGGGACAGGGGTGGGCGAACACCGGGGAGCTGTTTTTT

size: .
J: TRBJ2-7
D: .
length: 14
V: TRBV5-1
CDR3: CASSLASVPYEQYF
DNA: TGCGCCAGCAGCTTGGCCAGCGTTCCCTACGAGCAGTACTTC

size: .
J: TRBJ2-5
D: TRBD2
length: 16
V: TRBV5-1
CDR3: CASSFPSGRAGETQYF
DNA: TGCGCCAGCAGCTTTCCTAGCGGGAGGGCGGGGGAGACCCAGTACTTC

size: .
J: TRBJ1-5
D: TRBD1
length: 15
V: TRBV19
CDR3: CASSSGQRSNQPQHF
DNA: TGTGCCAGTAGCTCGGGACAGAGGAGCAATCAGCCCCAGCATTTT

size: .
J: TRBJ2-7
D: TRBD2
length: 16
V: TRBV5-1
CDR3: CASSVGTSGGHYEQYF
DNA: TGCGCCAGCAGCGTCGGGACTAGCGGGGGGCACTACGAGCAGTACTTC

size: .
J: TRBJ1-2
D: TRBD1
length: 15
V: TRBV6-4
CDR3: CASSDGIGGIDGYTF
DNA: TGTGCCAGCAGTGACGGAATAGGGGGCATAGATGGCTACACCTTC

size: .
J: TRBJ1-3
D: TRBD1
length: 15
V: TRBV28
CDR3: CASRGTVPSGNTIYF
DNA: TGTGCCAGCAGGGGGACAGTTCCCTCTGGAAACACCATATATTTT

size: .
J: TRBJ1-1
D: TRBD1
length: 14
V: TRBV2
CDR3: CASRGTGGWPEAFF
DNA: TGTGCCAGCAGGGGGACAGGGGGTTGGCCTGAAGCTTTCTTT

size: .
J: TRBJ2-7
D: TRBD2
length: 16
V: TRBV27
CDR3: CASTHRPGGSSYEQYF
DNA: TGTGCCAGCACCCACCGTCCGGGGGGGAGCTCCTACGAGCAGTACTTC

size: .
J: TRBJ1-2
D: .
length: 14
V: TRBV27
CDR3: CASARGNSNYGYTF
DNA: TGTGCCAGCGCTAGGGGGAACTCTAACTATGGCTACACCTTC

size: .
J: TRBJ2-6
D: .
length: 15
V: TRBV6-5
CDR3: CASSSRVSGANVLTF
DNA: TGTGCCAGCAGCTCTAGGGTATCAGGGGCCAACGTCCTGACTTTC

size: .
J: TRBJ1-1
D: .
length: 18
V: TRBV11-2
CDR3: CASSLVIQTSSRYTEAFF
DNA: TGTGCCAGCAGCTTAGTTATCCAGACTTCGTCCCGATACACTGAAGCTTTCTTT

size: .
J: TRBJ2-2
D: .
length: 14
V: TRBV9
CDR3: CASSVTGNTGELFF
DNA: TGTGCCAGCAGCGTAACAGGGAACACCGGGGAGCTGTTTTTT

size: .
J: TRBJ2-1
D: TRBD1
length: 16
V: TRBV10-3
CDR3: CAISGTGTGPYNEQFF
DNA: TGTGCCATCAGTGGAACCGGGACAGGGCCCTACAATGAGCAGTTCTTC

size: once
J: TRBJ1-1
D: .
length: 15
V: TRBV18
CDR3: CASSPPTGLNTEAFF
DNA: TGTGCCAGCTCACCACCGACAGGACTGAACACTGAAGCTTTCTTT

size: .
J: TRBJ1-2
D: .
length: 11
V: TRBV20-1
CDR3: CSAREVYGYTF
DNA: TGCAGTGCTAGAGAGGTCTATGGCTACACCTTC

size: .
J: TRBJ2-7
D: .
length: 14
V: TRBV30
CDR3: CAWSVIRDENEQYF
DNA: TGTGCCTGGAGTGTGATCAGGGATGAGAACGAGCAGTACTTC

size: .
J: TRBJ1-1
D: .
length: 14
V: TRBV6-5
CDR3: CASSYARGNTEAFF
DNA: TGTGCCAGCAGTTACGCCCGTGGGAACACTGAAGCTTTCTTT

size: few
J: TRBJ2-5
D: .
length: 15
V: TRBV4-3
CDR3: CASSQDKRDTETQYF
DNA: TGCGCCAGCAGCCAAGATAAGAGGGATACAGAGACCCAGTACTTC